The 20 T cell receptor beta chains listed next were all sequenced from one sample in a study of read filtering for tumor transcriptome and immune sequencing. Molecular barcoded adaptors covering alpha/delta and beta/gamma chains were used on roughly 370 ng RNA. TCRdb re-derived calls from the reads in MiXCR, one entry per CDR3 protein. The top ten hold about 11% of the sample, which has about 130,000 distinct CDR3 sequences, 10% to 15% seen once. Sequenced: a population of CD138-negative cells sorted from bone marrow. Receptors originate from a donor aged 40 or over with multiple myeloma.

Concerning this clonotype itself: A much larger clone lies a single base off, so this may be a read error. V usage is TRBV5-1 and J usage is TRBJ2-1, with D maybe TRBD1 (6 bases). The CDR3 has 14 residues. Germline CDR1 SGHRS, CDR2 YFSETQ. V lost 10 bases, J lost 0 bases, and 14 bases lay in between. CDR3 nucleotides: TGCGCCGGCTCAGGGGTTAGCTCCTACAATGAGCAGTTCTTC. Protein product: CAGSGVSSYNEQFF.

The table lists this clonotype with many counts. The rearrangement joins TRBV7-9 to TRBJ2-1, with 7 bases lining up with TRBD2. With 5 bases clipped from V and 1 base from J, the junction kept 5 bases outside the gene matches. The CDR3 contains 15 residues. In germline, CDR1 is SEHNR, CDR2 FQNEAQ (reference sequence). CDR3 region: CASSRLGGSYNEQFF. CDR3 nucleotide sequence: TGTGCCAGCAGCCGTCTGGGGGGGTCCTACAATGAGCAGTTCTTC. Full variable domain (missing parts from reference TRBV7-9 and TRBJ2-1): DTGVSQNPRHKITKRGQNVTFRCDPISEHNRLYWYRQTLGQGPEFLTYFQNEAQLEKSRLLSDRFSAERPKGSFSTLEIQRTEQGDSAMYLCASSRLGGSYNEQFFGPGTRLTVL.

This clonotype was seen many times. The chain joins TRBV28 to TRBJ2-3; a weak D match, TRBD1 (6 bases). Trimming cost V 10 bases and J 7 bases, with 12 bases left between them. CDR1 is MDHEN and CDR2 is SYDVKM in the germline V gene. This CDR3 contains 11 residues. In DNA form, the CDR3 reads TGTGCCACCAGGGGAATCAATACGCAGTATTTT. Translation gives CATRGINTQYF.

V is TRBV27 and J is TRBJ2-5; D is uncertain. The CDR3 extends over 13 amino acids. V was clipped by 5 bases and J by 0 bases, with 7 bases between them. Germline CDR1 and CDR2: MNHEY and SMNVEV (reference sequence). This chain's CDR3 is CASSPTNQETQYF. CDR3 DNA sequence: TGTGCCAGCAGTCCGACCAACCAAGAGACCCAGTACTTC.

V is TRBV27 and J is TRBJ2-7, with D possibly being TRBD2 (6 bases). This CDR3 is 14 amino acids long. Germline V gene lookup returns CDR1 MNHEY and CDR2 SMNVEV (reference sequence). V lost 3 bases and J lost 2, with 11 bases in between. The CDR3, as DNA: TGTGCCAGCAGTTTTAGCGCGGGGCCCTACGAGCAGTACTTC. Its protein is CASSFSAGPYEQYF.

V and J are TRBV10-3 and TRBJ2-1, with 10 bases fitting TRBD2. The V and J ends lost 4 bases and 9 bases, in that order; junction bases with no gene match: 12. The germline V gene encodes CDR1 ENHRY and CDR2 SYGVKD. The CDR3 covers 16 residues. Here the CDR3 DNA reads TGTGCCATCAGTGGAGGGGGAGGTAGCGGGAGGAGTGAGCAGTTCTTC. It encodes CAISGGGGSGRSEQFF.

Comments on this clonotype: A junction end diverges from the germline sequence, so it may reflect a read error. The V and J genes are TRBV20-1 and TRBJ1-1, with no clear D. The CDR3 extends over 14 amino acids. In germline, CDR1 is DFQATT, CDR2 SNEGSKA (reference sequence). The chain's CDR3 is CSARGGLGNTEALF. The CDR3 DNA follows: TGCAGTGCTAGGGGAGGGCTCGGGAACACGGAAGCTCTCTTT.

This clonotype was picked up many times. The chain employs TRBV7-2 and TRBJ2-3; D remains unclear. V dropped 3 bases and J dropped 6 bases, with 10 bases sitting between them. Germline V gene data show CDR1 as SGHTA and CDR2 as FQGNSA. The CDR3 length is 13 residues. The CDR3 region is CASSFNLADTQYF. As DNA, the CDR3 is TGTGCCAGCAGCTTCAATCTCGCGGATACGCAGTATTTT.

This clonotype was seen ten or more times. This chain joins TRBV3-1 and TRBJ2-7; the match to TRBD2 covers 13 bases. V trimming: 4 bases; J trimming: 3 bases; junction bases outside the gene matches: 3. The CDR3 spans 15 residues. From germline, CDR1 is LGHDT and CDR2 YNNKEL (reference sequence). The CDR3 loop is CASSLRTSGSYEQYF. CDR3 nucleotides: TGTGCCAGCAGCCTGCGGACTAGCGGGAGCTACGAGCAGTACTTC.

This clonotype appeared many times. This rearrangement joins TRBV10-2 to TRBJ1-5; no firm D call. Trimming took 6 bases from V and 4 from J, leaving 13 bases between them. The CDR3 contains 14 residues. The germline gives CDR1 WSHSY, CDR2 SAAADI. CDR3 sequence: CASSSNARNQPQHF. DNA for the CDR3: TGCGCCAGCAGCTCAAACGCAAGGAATCAGCCCCAGCATTTT.

This clonotype was counted a few times. Since a much larger clone is just one base distant, this may be a read error. The chain uses TRBV7-2 and TRBJ2-5, with D uncertain. Trimming left V 5 bases short and J 3 bases short, with 13 bases between. CDR3 length: 14 amino acids. Germline lookup yields CDR1 SGHTA and CDR2 FQGNSA. This CDR3 is CASSTDGAKETQYF. The CDR3 DNA sequence: TGTGCCAGCAGCACGGACGGTGCAAAAGAGACCCAGTACTTC.

Note on this clonotype: With a much larger clone just one base away, this may be a read error. The chain joins TRBV30 to TRBJ2-1, with 12 bases lining up with TRBD2. V was pared by 5 bases and J by 5 bases, with 10 bases of the junction left unmatched. Looked up from germline, CDR1 is GTSNPN and CDR2 is SVGIG (reference sequence). The CDR3 loop spans 16 amino acids. The CDR3 DNA reads TGTGCCTGGGATCTCGGCACTAGCGGGAGGAACAATGAGCAGTTCTTC. Translation: CAWDLGTSGRNNEQFF.

This clonotype was counted a few times. The V call is TRBV30, the J call TRBJ1-5; D perhaps matches TRBD1 (6 bases). Germline V gene sequence: CDR1 GTSNPN, CDR2 SVGIG (reference sequence). The CDR3 is made up of 14 amino acids. The V and J ends lost 4 bases and 2 bases respectively, with 12 bases between them. The CDR3 loop is CAWNIKGGNQPQHF. Here the CDR3 DNA reads TGTGCCTGGAACATTAAGGGGGGCAATCAGCCCCAGCATTTT.

This clonotype has ten or more counts. The rearrangement uses TRBV10-3 and TRBJ2-1, with 14 positions matching TRBD2. V gave up 9 bases and J gave up 6 bases; unmatched junction bases: 10. Germline lookup yields CDR1 ENHRY and CDR2 SYGVKD. The CDR3 covers 16 residues. Here the CDR3 reads CAIRTSGGLLSNEQFF. CDR3 sequence (DNA): TGTGCCATACGGACTAGCGGGGGGCTATTATCCAATGAGCAGTTCTTC.

This clonotype was counted only a few times. The chain joins TRBV21-1 to TRBJ2-5; TRBD2 was called by the table and not checked on the DNA. TRBV21-1 is labeled a pseudogene. The CDR3 runs to 17 residues. As DNA, the CDR3 is TGTGCCAGCACCCTAGGACTAGCGGGAGGGTTTGGAGAGACCCAGTACTTC. Translating it yields CASTLGLAGGFGETQYF.

This clonotype was seen repeatedly, ten times or more. The chain combines TRBV7-3 with TRBJ2-6; either TRBD1 or TRBD2 may fit D (5 bases each). The CDR3 sequence is 14 residues long. Per the germline V gene, CDR1 is SGHTA and CDR2 is FQGTGA. V was pared by 8 bases and J by 4 bases, with 12 bases between. The CDR3 DNA follows: TGTGCCAGCGAAGTGGGGGACGGGGCCAACGTCCTGACTTTC. This codes for CASEVGDGANVLTF.

About this clonotype itself: Being one base from a much bigger clone, this may be a read error. The chain links TRBV20-1 to TRBJ2-7; no definite D call. The germline V gene encodes CDR1 DFQATT and CDR2 SNEGSKA (reference sequence). The CDR3 contains 12 residues. The CDR3 DNA sequence: TGCAGTGCCCCTACACCTTCCTACGAGCAGAACTTC. It specifies CSAPTPSYEQNF.

This clonotype was seen many times. The genes are TRBV28 and TRBJ2-3, with TRBD2 matching 9 bases. CDR1 is MDHEN, CDR2 SYDVKM, per germline. Losses at the gene ends were 7 bases for V and 3 bases for J; bases not matched to a gene: 8. The CDR3 covers 15 residues. The CDR3 loop is CASNPAGGGTDTQYF. Here the CDR3 DNA reads TGTGCCAGCAACCCCGCGGGAGGGGGAACAGATACGCAGTATTTT. The variable domain in full, completed from reference TRBV28 and TRBJ2-3, reads DVKVTQSSRYLVKRTGEKVFLECVQDMDHENMFWYRQDPGLGLRLIYFSYDVKMKEKGDIPEGYSVSREKKERFSLILESASTNQTSMYLCASNPAGGGTDTQYFGPGTRLTVL.

At least ten counts were recorded for this clonotype. V is TRBV7-9 and J is TRBJ1-1; D gene uncertain. Germline CDR1 reads SEHNR; CDR2 reads FQNEAQ (reference sequence). The CDR3 covers 13 residues. V shed 0 bases and J shed 7 bases, with 9 bases lying between them. CDR3 residues: CASSLATGLEAFF. In DNA form, the CDR3 reads TGTGCCAGCAGCTTAGCGACTGGACTTGAAGCTTTCTTT.

The chain has TRBV7-8 and TRBJ1-2; D is ambiguous. Deletions cut 2 bases from V and 2 bases from J, with 6 bases between. The CDR3 is made up of 13 amino acids. Germline loops: CDR1 SGHVS, CDR2 FQNEAQ. CDR3 in amino acids: CASSLIDNYGYTF. The DNA for the CDR3 is TGTGCCAGCAGCTTAATAGACAACTATGGCTACACCTTC.